This T cell receptor (beta chain) stems from a study of control samples from healthy donors and cancer patients (dated by TCRdb to the early 2020s). Note on this clone: Its antigen remains undetermined. No base quality information exists; no much larger clone differs at one position.

Receptors were amplified or captured by the immunoSEQ multiplex PCR assay. The table comes from immuneACCESS by way of TCRdb, which keeps in-frame sequences with V and J called. Part of the clones is missing from these tables; in studies checked, under half for an unresolved V gene and the rest for unknown reasons. The table for this sample lists 150,000 to 200,000 clones; about 90% of them were counted only once. The ten largest clonotypes hold more than 10% of the sample. From a lookup of the germline V gene (reference sequence), CDR1 and CDR2 are MNHEY and SMNVEV. V loses 5 bases, J loses 0 bases, and the germline ends lie 14 bases apart. The CDR3, from cysteine to phenylalanine, totals 16 residues. The DNA shown is the 48-base CDR3, in frame from base 1.

The sequenced material came from blood. In this chain, TRBV27 is recombined with TRBJ1-3; TRBD1 is a possible D gene, resting on 5 matching bases. The source is a man aged 25-40 years in good health. The CDR3 has the sequence CASSHLGPNSGNTIYF. The nucleotides are TGTGCCAGCAGTCACTTGGGACCGAACTCTGGAAACACCATATATTTT.